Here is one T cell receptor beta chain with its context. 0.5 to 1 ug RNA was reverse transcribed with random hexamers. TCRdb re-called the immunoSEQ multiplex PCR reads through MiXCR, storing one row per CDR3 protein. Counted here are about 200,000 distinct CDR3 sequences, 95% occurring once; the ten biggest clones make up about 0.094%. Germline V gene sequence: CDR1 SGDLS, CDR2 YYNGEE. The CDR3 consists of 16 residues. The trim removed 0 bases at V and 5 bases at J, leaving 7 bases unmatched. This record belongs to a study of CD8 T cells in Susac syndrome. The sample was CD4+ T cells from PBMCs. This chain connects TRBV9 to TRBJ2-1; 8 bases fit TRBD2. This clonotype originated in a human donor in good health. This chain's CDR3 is CASSVAPAGVDNEQFF. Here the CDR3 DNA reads TGTGCCAGCAGCGTAGCTCCAGCGGGGGTAGACAATGAGCAGTTCTTC.